One T cell receptor beta chain is described in this entry. Its matching antigen is unknown. The repertoire was sequenced with immunoSEQ multiplex PCR; TCRdb's copy has only in-frame clones and lacks some. The repertoire holds tens of thousands of clones, with roughly 76% as singletons. CDR3 length: 14 residues. Per germline, CDR1 SNHLY and CDR2 FYNNEI. With 7 bases clipped from V and 4 bases from J, the junction kept 7 bases outside the gene matches. These data belong to a study of vaccination effects on CD4 cells after COVID-19. After expansion with viral peptide pools in the ViraFEST assay, antigen-specific CD4+ T cells were sequenced. It was after 10 days of culture that CD4+ T cells were isolated. Nucleocapsid antibodies stayed negative before and after vaccination, showing no earlier SARS-CoV-2 infection. Fresh IL-2-containing medium replaced half the medium on days 3 and 7.

The genes are TRBV2 and TRBJ2-3; 8 nucleotides line up with TRBD2. The sequences come from CD4+ T cells from PBMCs cultured with SARS-CoV-2 spike peptides, collected before COVID-19 vaccination. The sequence came from a human donor who received a COVID-19 vaccine. The CDR3: CASTGGVYADTQYF. CDR3 DNA sequence: TGTGCCAGCACGGGGGGGGTGTATGCAGATACGCAGTATTTT.